This T cell receptor beta chain was sequenced in a study of T-cell memory formation after mild COVID-19. The CDR3 loop spans 14 amino acids. With V trimmed by 7 bases and J by 5 bases, 9 bases remained unmatched. Germline CDR1 reads SQVTM; CDR2 reads ANQGSEA. TCR alpha and TCR beta cDNA libraries with sample barcodes and UMIs came from 5'RACE using constant-segment primers. TCRdb re-derived calls from the 5' RACE reads in MiXCR, one entry per CDR3 protein. The table has about 180,000 distinct CDR3 sequences, roughly 17% seen once. A note on this clonotype: Its antigen remains unidentified.

Whole-study results and caveats: From day 15 to 85, contracting clones were balanced between CD4 and CD8, whereas later expanders leaned toward CD4+. The finding that pre-infection memory included some responding clones suggested that cross-reactive memory joined. CD4+ clones that contracted lay mainly in CM and EM; CD8+ ones lay in EMRA.

The sequencing input was PBMCs or a T cell subset sorted from them (not recorded which). The chain is built from TRBV29-1 and TRBJ2-3, with 10 bases matching TRBD1. This clonotype originated in an adult woman who had mild COVID-19 (a few samples of this study predate the infection). Cell type and time point are not known. The CDR3 DNA reads as TGCAGCGCTAAGAAGGGACAGGGGAGAGATACGCAGTATTTT. Residues: CSAKKGQGRDTQYF.